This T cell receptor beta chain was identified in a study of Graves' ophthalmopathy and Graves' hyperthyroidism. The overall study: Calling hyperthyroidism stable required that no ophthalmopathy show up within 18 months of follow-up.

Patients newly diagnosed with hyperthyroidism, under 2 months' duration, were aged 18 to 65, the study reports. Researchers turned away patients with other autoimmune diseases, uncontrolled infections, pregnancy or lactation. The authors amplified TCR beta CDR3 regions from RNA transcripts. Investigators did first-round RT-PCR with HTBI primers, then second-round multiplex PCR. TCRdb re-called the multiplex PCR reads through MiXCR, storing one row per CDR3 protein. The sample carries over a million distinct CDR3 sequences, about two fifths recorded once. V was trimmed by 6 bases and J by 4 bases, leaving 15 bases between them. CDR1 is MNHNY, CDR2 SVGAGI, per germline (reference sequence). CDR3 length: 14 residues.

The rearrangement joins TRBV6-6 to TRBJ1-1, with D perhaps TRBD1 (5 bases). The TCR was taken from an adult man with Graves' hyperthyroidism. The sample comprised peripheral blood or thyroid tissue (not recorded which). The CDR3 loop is CASSTKQVGTEAFF. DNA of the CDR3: TGTGCCAGCAGCACCAAACAGGTTGGCACTGAAGCTTTCTTT.